The 28 T cell receptor beta chains below were found in one sample sequenced in a study of T cell clonotyping in hematopoietic cell transplantation. Time point specified: recipient sample about 28 days before transplant, after cytoreduction. TCRdb keeps only in-frame clones here, not all; method: immunoSEQ multiplex PCR. The sample yields approximately 18,000 clones, 70% to 85% seen once. The source was peripheral blood mononuclear cells, collected before stem cell transplant. The receptors were sampled from a man aged 55 to 70 with acute myeloid leukemia. Some clones in this sample may be carry-over from other donors' samples.

V and J are TRBV11-3 and TRBJ1-5; tentatively, D is TRBD1 (6 bases). The CDR3 has 15 amino acids. V was clipped by 5 bases and J by 3 bases, with 14 bases between them. Per the germline V gene, CDR1 is SGHNT and CDR2 is YENEEA. CDR3 sequence: CASSRGQGYNQPQHF. The CDR3 DNA follows: TGTGCCAGCAGCCGGGGACAAGGCTACAATCAGCCCCAGCATTTT.

V usage is TRBV19 and J usage is TRBJ1-1; no firm D call. Germline assignment: CDR1 LNHDA and CDR2 SQIVND (reference sequence). The CDR3 totals 14 residues. Trimming stripped 0 bases from V and 2 bases from J, with 7 bases between. This chain's CDR3 is CASSIEVVNTEAFF. CDR3 DNA sequence: TGTGCCAGTAGTATAGAGGTAGTCAACACTGAAGCTTTCTTT. The whole variable domain, filled in from reference TRBV19 and TRBJ1-1, reads DGGITQSPKYLFRKEGQNVTLSCEQNLNHDAMYWYRQDPGQGLRLIYYSQIVNDFQKGDIAEGYSVSREKKESFPLTVTSAQKNPTAFYLCASSIEVVNTEAFFGQGTRLTVV.

The chain employs TRBV27 and TRBJ2-3, with 12 positions matching TRBD2. The CDR3 extends over 17 amino acids. J lost 3 bases, V lost 3 bases, and 7 bases had no gene match. Germline CDR1 is MNHEY and CDR2 is SMNVEV (reference sequence). This chain's CDR3 is CASSFLSSGGATDTQYF. In DNA, the CDR3 is TGTGCCAGCAGTTTCCTCTCTAGCGGGGGGGCAACAGATACGCAGTATTTT.

This clone has just a few counts. The chain combines TRBV10-3 with TRBJ1-2; D may be TRBD1 (5 bases). The CDR3 spans 16 residues. The V end was cut by 2 bases, the J end by 3 bases, with 16 bases between. CDR1 is ENHRY and CDR2 is SYGVKD in the germline V gene. CDR3 protein: CAISEHGGGVDYGYTF. In DNA, the CDR3 is TGTGCCATCAGTGAGCATGGGGGGGGTGTGGACTATGGCTACACCTTC.

The chain recombines TRBV7-9 with TRBJ1-2; D is perhaps TRBD1 (5 bases). The germline gives CDR1 SEHNR, CDR2 FQNEAQ (reference sequence). The germline V and J ends were trimmed by 5 bases and 2 bases, with 24 bases remaining between them. The CDR3 contains 18 residues. CDR3 DNA sequence: TGTGCCAGCAGCGTTCGGCAGGACACGGGGCGACGGAACTATGGCTACACCTTC. It is translated as CASSVRQDTGRRNYGYTF.

The sample holds one count of this clone. V and J are TRBV5-6 and TRBJ1-6, with D perhaps TRBD1 (6 bases). Between the trimmed V and J ends, which lost 0 bases and 7 bases, there was a span of 17 bases. The V gene's germline CDR1 is SGHDT and CDR2 YYEEEE. The CDR3 spans 17 residues. The CDR3 coding sequence is TGTGCCAGCAGCTTGGAAACGACAGGTTTATGGAATTCACCCCTCCACTTT. It yields the protein CASSLETTGLWNSPLHF.

The chain links TRBV7-9 to TRBJ2-7; weak D call: TRBD1 (5 bases). CDR1 SEHNR and CDR2 FQNEAQ come from the germline V gene (reference sequence). CDR3 size: 17 residues. V was cut by 4 bases and J by 2 bases, with 21 bases left in between. The CDR3 loop is CASSSQEAGHLPYEQYF. In DNA, the CDR3 is TGTGCCAGCAGCTCTCAAGAGGCAGGACACCTCCCCTACGAGCAGTACTTC. The entire variable domain, with the rest obtained from reference TRBV7-9 and TRBJ2-7, is as follows: DTGVSQNPRHKITKRGQNVTFRCDPISEHNRLYWYRQTLGQGPEFLTYFQNEAQLEKSRLLSDRFSAERPKGSFSTLEIQRTEQGDSAMYLCASSSQEAGHLPYEQYFGPGTRLTVT.

The chain employs TRBV12-2 and TRBJ1-4. TRBV12-2 is noted as a pseudogene. CDR3 length equals 17 residues. CDR3: CASRDALGRILNEKLFF. In DNA form, the CDR3 reads TGTGCAAGTCGCGACGCCCTCGGACGGATCCTTAATGAAAAACTGTTTTTT.

The chain combines TRBV7-6 with TRBJ1-5; D is unclear. Germline assignment: CDR1 SGHVS and CDR2 FNYEAQ. V was pared by 1 base and J by 7 bases, with 14 bases between. CDR3 length: 15 amino acids. Here the CDR3 DNA reads TGTGCCAGCAGCTTAGGATACGGGTCGGGGCAGCCCCAGCATTTT. It translates to CASSLGYGSGQPQHF.

This clone was observed a few times. The rearrangement joins TRBV7-3 to TRBJ2-7; a weak D match, TRBD1 (5 bases). Germline V gives CDR1 SGHTA, CDR2 FQGTGA. The CDR3 sequence is 13 residues long. The V end was cut by 1 base, the J end by 4 bases, with 8 bases between. The CDR3 DNA sequence: TGTGCCAGCAGCTTAAGTTCAGGGTACGAGCAGTACTTC. Translation: CASSLSSGYEQYF.

A few counts support this clone. The rearrangement joins TRBV6-6 to TRBJ1-6; 7 positions match TRBD1. CDR3 length equals 15 residues. CDR1 is MNHNY, CDR2 SVGAGI, per germline (reference sequence). Unmatched junction bases numbered 6, after V lost 3 bases and J lost 7 bases. DNA for the CDR3: TGTGCCAGCAGTTATGAGGGGGCATTAAATTCACCCCTCCACTTT. Its protein product is CASSYEGALNSPLHF.

The V gene is TRBV10-3, the J gene TRBJ2-5; 8 nucleotides match TRBD1. V shed 5 bases and J 2 bases; nucleotides not matched to a gene: 16. Germline V CDR1 and CDR2: ENHRY, SYGVKD. The CDR3 is made up of 18 amino acids. In nucleotides, the CDR3 is TGTGCCATCAGTCTCGGGACAGGAATTGCGACATTACAAGAGACCCAGTACTTC. Translation gives CAISLGTGIATLQETQYF.

This chain joins TRBV30 and TRBJ1-4; 9 positions agree with TRBD1. CDR3 length equals 15 residues. The germline V gene has CDR1 GTSNPN and CDR2 SVGIG (reference sequence). J lost 7 bases, V lost 1 base, and 7 bases had no gene match. CDR3 in DNA: TGTGCCTGGAGTGCGACACAGGGGGCCTCTGAAAAACTGTTTTTT. Its translation is CAWSATQGASEKLFF.

The CDR3 DNA reads as TGTGCCAGCAGCTTTTCCGGAGGGGATAATTCACCCCTCCACTTT. Its protein product is CASSFSGGDNSPLHF. This rearrangement joins TRBV7-6 to TRBJ1-6, with TRBD1 as a possible D gene (5 bases). The germline CDR1 and CDR2 sequences are SGHVS and FNYEAQ. V lost 3 bases, J lost 5 bases, and 11 bases lay in between. This CDR3 has 15 amino acids.

This chain connects TRBV11-2 to TRBJ1-5; D is perhaps TRBD1 (5 bases). V was trimmed by 1 base and J by 8 bases, leaving 15 bases between them. Germline V gene lookup returns CDR1 SGHAT and CDR2 FQNNGV. The CDR3 runs to 15 residues. The CDR3 region has the DNA TGTGCCAGCAGCTTAGGGCAGGGCGGCTATGAGCCCCAGCATTTT. As protein: CASSLGQGGYEPQHF.

The chain links TRBV30 to TRBJ1-4, with no clear D. Trimming shortened V by 0 bases and J by 7 bases, and 6 bases separated the two germline ends. The CDR3 is 12 amino acids. CDR1 is GTSNPN and CDR2 is SVGIG in the germline V gene (reference sequence). The CDR3 region has the DNA TGTGCCTGGAGTGTACTGTCTGAAAAACTGTTTTTT. This gives the protein CAWSVLSEKLFF.

Written as DNA, the CDR3 is TGTGCCAGCAGTTACTGGCGGGCAGATACGCAGTATTTT. This sequence encodes CASSYWRADTQYF. The chain joins TRBV6-5 to TRBJ2-3; D is perhaps TRBD2 (5 bases). V was cut by 1 base and J by 4 bases, with 6 bases left in between. This CDR3 is 13 amino acids long. The germline gives CDR1 MNHEY, CDR2 SVGAGI.

The chain has TRBV29-1 and TRBJ2-3; D is unresolved. V lost 3 bases to trimming and J lost 0 bases, with 7 bases between them. The CDR3 covers 13 residues. Per the germline V gene, CDR1 is SQVTM and CDR2 is ANQGSEA. Here the CDR3 DNA reads TGCAGCGTTGAGAGAACTAGCACAGATACGCAGTATTTT. It codes for CSVERTSTDTQYF.

This clone was observed a few times. J is TRBJ1-2 and V is TRBV6-5; 7 bases match TRBD1. Germline loops: CDR1 MNHEY, CDR2 SVGAGI. The CDR3 has 15 amino acids. The J segment lost 4 bases and the V segment lost 2 bases, leaving 7 bases of the junction unmatched. Here the CDR3 DNA reads TGTGCCAGCAGTTACGGGGGACAGTCCTTCTATGGCTACACCTTC. This codes for CASSYGGQSFYGYTF.

This clone came up once. This rearrangement joins TRBV5-6 to TRBJ1-4, with TRBD1 as a possible D gene (5 bases). The length of the CDR3 is 14 residues. V was clipped by 4 bases and J by 2 bases, with 9 bases between them. Germline V gives CDR1 SGHDT, CDR2 YYEEEE. CDR3: CASSRRQTNEKLFF. CDR3 in DNA: TGTGCCAGCAGCCGCCGACAGACTAATGAAAAACTGTTTTTT.

The chain uses TRBV5-1 and TRBJ2-5; 9 bases align to TRBD2. The CDR3 totals 15 residues. Germline V gene lookup returns CDR1 SGHRS and CDR2 YFSETQ. V lost 2 bases, J lost 3 bases, and 5 bases stayed unmatched. This chain's CDR3 is CASSFSGGPEETQYF. The CDR3 DNA reads as TGCGCCAGCAGCTTTAGCGGGGGCCCAGAAGAGACCCAGTACTTC.

The table lists this clone with a count of one. This CDR3 reads CASSSKWDTPVNTDTQYF. The CDR3, as DNA: TGTGCCAGCAGCTCCAAGTGGGACACCCCAGTTAACACAGATACGCAGTATTTT. The chain combines TRBV9 with TRBJ2-3, with D maybe TRBD1 (6 bases). Between the trimmed V and J ends, which lost 4 bases and 2 bases, there was a span of 23 bases. The CDR3 sequence is 18 residues long. CDR1 is SGDLS, CDR2 YYNGEE, per germline.

This clone was counted between two and nine times. The J gene is TRBJ2-5, the V gene TRBV7-2; D gene ambiguous. The germline CDR1 and CDR2 sequences are SGHTA and FQGNSA. The CDR3 is 13 residues long. Trimming pared 5 bases from V and 5 bases from J, leaving 12 bases between. The CDR3 DNA sequence: TGTGCCAGCAGCCTACCTCCACACGAGACCCAGTACTTC. It codes for CASSLPPHETQYF. Full variable domain (rest looked up from reference TRBV7-2 and TRBJ2-5): GAGVSQSPSNKVTEKGKDVELRCDPISGHTALYWYRQSLGQGLEFLIYFQGNSAPDKSGLPSDRFSAERTGGSVSTLTIQRTQQEDSAVYLCASSLPPHETQYFGPGTRLLVL.

CDR3 bases: TGTGCCAGCAGCCTCGGACAGGGGAGTTCACCCCTCCACTTT. Encoded protein: CASSLGQGSSPLHF. The chain combines TRBV25-1 with TRBJ1-6; TRBD1 aligns across 9 bases. Germline CDR1 reads MGHDK; CDR2 reads SYGVNS. With 6 bases clipped from V and 9 bases from J, the junction kept 6 bases outside the gene matches. CDR3 length: 14 residues.

This chain connects TRBV2 to TRBJ2-2; D not certain. V was clipped by 5 bases and J by 0 bases, with 13 bases between them. The germline V gene has CDR1 SNHLY and CDR2 FYNNEI. This CDR3 contains 16 residues. In DNA, the CDR3 is TGTGCCAGCAGTTTTAATGGAGCTTCGAACACCGGGGAGCTGTTTTTT. Residues: CASSFNGASNTGELFF.

This clone was seen a few times. The rearrangement joins TRBV7-6 to TRBJ1-4; tentative D call: TRBD1 (5 bases). V lost 1 base to trimming and J lost 8 bases, with 14 bases between them. The CDR3 covers 15 residues. Germline CDR1 reads SGHVS; CDR2 reads FNYEAQ. The CDR3 DNA sequence: TGTGCCAGCAGCTTAGGGGGGGGGATCGGGGAAAAACTGTTTTTT. This gives the protein CASSLGGGIGEKLFF.

A single count supports this clone. The rearrangement joins TRBV23-1 to TRBJ2-3, with 8 bases identical to TRBD2. TRBV23-1 is designated an ORF whose function remains uncertain. V lost 7 bases, J lost 6 bases, and 15 bases stayed unmatched. The CDR3 contains 16 residues. The CDR3: CASTRGLVVLSDTQYF. CDR3 bases: TGCGCCAGCACCAGGGGACTAGTGGTTTTATCGGATACGCAGTATTTT.

The chain recombines TRBV11-1 with TRBJ1-2; tentatively, D is TRBD1 (5 bases). Germline V gives CDR1 SGHAT, CDR2 FQDESV (reference sequence). CDR3 length: 13 amino acids. V shed 5 bases and J shed 8 bases, with 15 bases lying between them. The CDR3 loop reads CASSRGNSYGYTF. Written as DNA, the CDR3 is TGTGCCAGCAGCCGGGGGAACAGTTACGGCTACACCTTC.